The sample holds a few counts of the clone carrying this TCR beta chain. As yet, its antigen is unknown. The entry originates in a study of blood T cells in healthy people across ages. Findings and caveats of the study: What prevented conclusive comparison of naive and antigen-experienced cells was that PBMCs were unsorted.

Per the germline V gene, CDR1 is SQVTM and CDR2 is ANQGSEA. V gave up 2 bases and J gave up 4 bases; unmatched junction bases: 3. This CDR3 spans 13 amino acids. Sample-barcoded 5' priming and a J-beta primer mix drove a second PCR of about 6 to 12 cycles. TCRdb re-derived calls from the 5' RACE reads in MiXCR, one entry per CDR3 protein. Of about 600,000 distinct CDR3 sequences detected, more than 45% appear once; the ten largest clones hold about 26%. This TCR was sampled from a man older than 75 in good health. The J gene is TRBJ1-1, the V gene TRBV29-1; 8 nucleotides line up with TRBD1. Input material: blood. CDR3 bases: TGCAGCGTTGAACGTGACAGGGGCACTGAAGCTTTCTTT. Translated: CSVERDRGTEAFF.